This T cell receptor beta chain was identified during a study of blood T cells in healthy people across ages. Study information: Capture via template switching afforded approximately one barcoded beta molecule per two T cells.

The CDR3 is 17 residues long. Trimming cost V 0 bases and J 1 base, with 12 bases left between them. The germline CDR1 and CDR2 sequences are SGHAT and FQNNGV. A sample-barcoded 5' primer and a J-beta primer mix were used in a second PCR of about 6 to 11 cycles. A template-switch adaptor that had 12 random nucleotides put a tag on each cDNA molecule. TCRdb analysed the 5' RACE reads with MiXCR anew, one entry per CDR3 protein. This table holds fewer than 2,000,000 distinct CDR3 sequences, 30% to 40% found once. The rearrangement uses TRBV11-2 and TRBJ2-2; D is possibly TRBD2 (5 bases). The sequence was obtained from a woman in her twenties or thirties in good health. The specimen was blood. As DNA, the CDR3 is TGTGCCAGCAGCTTAGATCAACAACGGGAGAACACCGGGGAGCTGTTTTTT. It encodes CASSLDQQRENTGELFF.